What follows is one TCR beta chain and its context. This clonotype has more than one count but fewer than ten. No cognate antigen has been identified for it. No per-base quality is available; no much larger clone lies one base away. These data come from a study of T cell repertoires in cytomegalovirus infection (dated by TCRdb to about 2019). General notes on the study: Donor HLA type was relevant to the analysis, as public TCR beta signatures indicated carriage of CMV infection together with the matching HLA type. What the study reported, not specific to this receptor: Carriers of CMV infection plus the relevant HLA type were discriminated by the cumulative frequency of public TCR beta family members in the study cohort and in an independent roughly 400-donor cohort. In the ex vivo response, HLA-C-restricted CMV-specific TCR beta clonotypes were dominant, and in two of eight donors the single most frequent clonotype came from this HLA-C-restricted group.

V is trimmed back by 2 bases and J by 10 bases, and the junction contains 9 bases that no gene match accounts for. The CDR3 runs 14 amino acids, cysteine and phenylalanine included. CDR3 DNA only is kept here, 42 bases in frame from base 1. CDR1 and CDR2, looked up from the germline V gene, are MNHEY and SVGEGT. Sequencer: Illumina HiSeq 1500. TCRdb passed the public sequencing reads through fastp at Q25 and MiXCR, retaining productive beta sequences. Entries that share a CDR3 protein sequence are merged under the most common genes and DNA. The sample table holds some 700,000 distinct CDR3 sequences, of which 35% were seen once. The top ten hold more than 2.5% of the sample.

The material sequenced was PBMCs. Recombination joined TRBV6-2 or TRBV6-3 with TRBJ2-5, and 8 bases in between align with TRBD2. This clonotype was obtained from a human donor in good health (CMV status not recorded). Some clones in this sample may be carry-over from other donors' samples. The CDR3 is CASSYPGLEINQYF. The DNA sequence is TGTGCCAGCAGTTACCCGGGACTAGAGATCAACCAGTACTTC.